This T cell receptor (beta chain) was sequenced for a study of blood T cell repertoires in COVID-19. Study at large: Sites in the United States, Italy and Spain provided acute and convalescent COVID-19 samples. PBMCs, B-cell-depleted T cells, or T cells provided the cDNA or gDNA that made up the material.

Methods used by the authors: Estimation of nucleated cell counts relied on the amplification of reference gene primers. Only in-frame clones appear in the TCRdb table, and some are missing; sequencing was by immunoSEQ multiplex PCR. D and trimming were read from the DNA, whereas the V and J calls and clone size are those reported in that table. In the table there are about 110,000 clones, approximately 68% of which are singletons. The J segment lost 2 bases and the V segment lost 0 bases, leaving 1 base of the junction unmatched. Per the germline V gene, CDR1 is KGHSH and CDR2 is LQKENI. This CDR3 contains 14 residues.

Sequenced: peripheral blood. The genes are TRBV18 and TRBJ2-7; TRBD1 matches 7 bases. The sequence was collected from a woman aged 55-70 years with acute or convalescent COVID-19. In nucleotides, the CDR3 is TGTGCCAGCTCACCACCGGGACAGCCCTACGAGCAGTACTTC. Its translation: CASSPPGQPYEQYF.